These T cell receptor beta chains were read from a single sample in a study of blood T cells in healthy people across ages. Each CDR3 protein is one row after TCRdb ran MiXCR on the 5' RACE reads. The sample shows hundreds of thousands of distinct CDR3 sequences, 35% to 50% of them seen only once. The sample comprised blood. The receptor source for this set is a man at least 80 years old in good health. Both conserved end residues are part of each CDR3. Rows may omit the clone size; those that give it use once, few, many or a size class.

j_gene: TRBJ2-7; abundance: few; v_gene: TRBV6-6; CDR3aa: CASSYADIFYEQYF
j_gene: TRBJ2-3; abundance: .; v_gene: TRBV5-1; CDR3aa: CASSRLANSPQQYF
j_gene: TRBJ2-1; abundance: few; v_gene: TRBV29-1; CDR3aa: CSVALTSYNEQFF
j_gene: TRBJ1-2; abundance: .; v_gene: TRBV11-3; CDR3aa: CASSLLNDLGAGYGYTF
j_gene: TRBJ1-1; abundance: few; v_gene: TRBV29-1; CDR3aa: CSANRPDTEAFF
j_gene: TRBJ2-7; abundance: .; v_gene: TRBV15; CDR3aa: CATSRAGTGVDEQYF
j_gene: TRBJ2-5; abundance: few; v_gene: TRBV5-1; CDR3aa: CASSPSGPSGTQETQYF
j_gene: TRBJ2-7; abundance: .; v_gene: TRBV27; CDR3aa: CASSLLAETYEQYF
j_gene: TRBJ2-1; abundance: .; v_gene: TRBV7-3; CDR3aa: CASSSVGPPNNEQFF
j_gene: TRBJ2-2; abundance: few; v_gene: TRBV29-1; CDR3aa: CSAAGTPSGELFF
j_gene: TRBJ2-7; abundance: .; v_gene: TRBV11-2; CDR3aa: CVSSLGGWDPDLGAQYF